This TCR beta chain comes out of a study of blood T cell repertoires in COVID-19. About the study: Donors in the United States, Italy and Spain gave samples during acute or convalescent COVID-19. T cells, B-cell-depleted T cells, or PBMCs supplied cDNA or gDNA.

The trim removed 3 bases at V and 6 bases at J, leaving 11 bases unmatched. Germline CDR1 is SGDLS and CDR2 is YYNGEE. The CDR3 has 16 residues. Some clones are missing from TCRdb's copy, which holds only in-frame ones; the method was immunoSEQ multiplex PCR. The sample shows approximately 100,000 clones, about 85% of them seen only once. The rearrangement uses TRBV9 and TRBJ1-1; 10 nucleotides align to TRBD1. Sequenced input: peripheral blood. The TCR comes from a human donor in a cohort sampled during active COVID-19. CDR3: CASSEDRGGNRAEAFF. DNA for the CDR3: TGTGCCAGCAGCGAGGACAGGGGGGGAAATAGGGCTGAAGCTTTCTTT.